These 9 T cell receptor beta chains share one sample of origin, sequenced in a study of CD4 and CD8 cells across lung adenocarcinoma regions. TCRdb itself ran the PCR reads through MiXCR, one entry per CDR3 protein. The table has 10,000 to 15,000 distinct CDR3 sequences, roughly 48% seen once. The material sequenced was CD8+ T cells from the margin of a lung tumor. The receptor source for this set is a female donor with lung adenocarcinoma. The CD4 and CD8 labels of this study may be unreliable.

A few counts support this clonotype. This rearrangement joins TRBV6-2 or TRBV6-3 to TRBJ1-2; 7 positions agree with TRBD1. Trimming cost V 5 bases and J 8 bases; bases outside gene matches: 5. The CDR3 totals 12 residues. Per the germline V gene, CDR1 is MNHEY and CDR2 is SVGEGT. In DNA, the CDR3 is TGTGCCAGCAGTACAGGGGTATGGGGCTACACCTTC. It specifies CASSTGVWGYTF.

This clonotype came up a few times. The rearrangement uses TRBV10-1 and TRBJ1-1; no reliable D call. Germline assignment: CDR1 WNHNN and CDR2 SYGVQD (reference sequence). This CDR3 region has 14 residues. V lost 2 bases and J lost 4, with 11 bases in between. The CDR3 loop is CASSETVGVTEAFF. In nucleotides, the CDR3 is TGCGCCAGCAGTGAGACGGTCGGGGTCACTGAAGCTTTCTTT.

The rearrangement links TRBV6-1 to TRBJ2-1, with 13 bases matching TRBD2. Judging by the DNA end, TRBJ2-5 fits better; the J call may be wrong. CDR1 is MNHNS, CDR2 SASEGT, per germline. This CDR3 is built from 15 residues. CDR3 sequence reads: CASLGTSGVLETQYF. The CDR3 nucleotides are TGTGCCAGTCTCGGGACTAGCGGGGTCCTAGAGACCCAGTACTTC.

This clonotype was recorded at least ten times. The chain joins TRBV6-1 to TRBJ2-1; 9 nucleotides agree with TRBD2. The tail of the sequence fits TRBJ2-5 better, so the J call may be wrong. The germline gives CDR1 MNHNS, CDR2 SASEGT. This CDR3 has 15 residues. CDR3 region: CASSDVAGGGETQYF. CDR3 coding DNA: TGTGCCAGCAGTGACGTTGCGGGGGGGGGAGAGACCCAGTACTTC.

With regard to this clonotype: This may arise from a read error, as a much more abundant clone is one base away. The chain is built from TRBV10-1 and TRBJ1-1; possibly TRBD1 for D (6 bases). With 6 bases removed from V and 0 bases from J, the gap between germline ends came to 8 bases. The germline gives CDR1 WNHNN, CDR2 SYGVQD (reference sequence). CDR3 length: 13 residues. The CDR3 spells CASSGDMNTEAFF. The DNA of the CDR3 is TGCGCCAGCAGCGGGGACATGAACACTGAAGCTTTCTTT.

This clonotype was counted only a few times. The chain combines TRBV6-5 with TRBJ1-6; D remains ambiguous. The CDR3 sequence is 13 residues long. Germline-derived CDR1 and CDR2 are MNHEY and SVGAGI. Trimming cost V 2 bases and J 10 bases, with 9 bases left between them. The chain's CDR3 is CASSYRPNSPLHF. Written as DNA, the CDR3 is TGTGCCAGCAGTTACCGCCCCAACTCACCCCTCCACTTT.

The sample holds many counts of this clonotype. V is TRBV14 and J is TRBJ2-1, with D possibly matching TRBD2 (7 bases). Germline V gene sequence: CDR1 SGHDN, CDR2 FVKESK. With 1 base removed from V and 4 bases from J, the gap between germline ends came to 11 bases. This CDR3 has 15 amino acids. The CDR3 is CASSQGGGRYNEQFF. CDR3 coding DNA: TGTGCCAGCAGCCAAGGGGGGGGCAGGTACAATGAGCAGTTCTTC.

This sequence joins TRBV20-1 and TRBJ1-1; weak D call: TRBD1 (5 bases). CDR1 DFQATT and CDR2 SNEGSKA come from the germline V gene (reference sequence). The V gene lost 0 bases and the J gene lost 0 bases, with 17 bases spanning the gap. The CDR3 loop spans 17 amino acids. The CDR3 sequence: CSARDQETGTVNTEAFF. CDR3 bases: TGCAGTGCTAGAGATCAAGAGACCGGGACGGTGAACACTGAAGCTTTCTTT.

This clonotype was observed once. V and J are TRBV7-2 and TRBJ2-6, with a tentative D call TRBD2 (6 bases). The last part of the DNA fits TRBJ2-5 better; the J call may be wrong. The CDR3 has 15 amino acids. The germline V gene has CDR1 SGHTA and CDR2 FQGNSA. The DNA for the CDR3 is TGTGCCAGCAGCGGAGTGACTAGTGACGCGGCGACCCAGTACTTC. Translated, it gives CASSGVTSDAATQYF.